The 18 T cell receptor beta chains below come from one sample, sequenced in a study of blood T cell repertoires in COVID-19. The method was immunoSEQ multiplex PCR; TCRdb's version includes in-frame clones alone and lacks a portion of them. In the table there are approximately 200,000 clones, about 85% of which are singletons. The specimen sequenced was PBMCs or T cells enriched from blood (not recorded which). The receptors stem from a woman in her twenties or thirties who had recovered from COVID-19.

This chain links TRBV9 with TRBJ1-6; 8 nucleotides agree with TRBD1. Per the germline V gene, CDR1 is SGDLS and CDR2 is YYNGEE. The junction had 6 bases not matched to a gene; V was cut back by 0 bases and J by 10 bases. This CDR3 spans 15 amino acids. The CDR3 reads CASSVVAGGGSPLHF. The CDR3 DNA reads as TGTGCCAGCAGCGTAGTGGCAGGGGGCGGATCACCCCTCCACTTT.

This chain joins TRBV5-6 and TRBJ1-6, with TRBD1 matching 7 bases. The CDR3 covers 15 residues. The trim removed 6 bases at V and 7 bases at J, leaving 10 bases unmatched. Germline CDR1 and CDR2: SGHDT and YYEEEE. The CDR3 reads CASKLTGTANSPLHF. Written as DNA, the CDR3 is TGTGCCAGCAAATTAACCGGGACAGCGAATTCACCCCTCCACTTT.

The chain has TRBV7-8 and TRBJ1-1; D is perhaps TRBD1 (5 bases). From germline, CDR1 is SGHVS and CDR2 FQNEAQ. The length of the CDR3 is 14 residues. Trimming removed 2 bases from V and 1 base from J, with 8 bases in between. The CDR3 DNA reads TGTGCCAGCAGCTTAAGGGACTGGAACACTGAAGCTTTCTTT. It specifies CASSLRDWNTEAFF.

This chain connects TRBV24-1 to TRBJ2-7; D not resolved. The germline gives CDR1 KGHDR, CDR2 SFDVKD. Trimming pared 3 bases from V and 6 bases from J, leaving 8 bases between. CDR3 length equals 12 residues. The CDR3, as DNA: TGTGCCACCAGTGATGCCCACTCCGAGCAGTACTTC. As protein: CATSDAHSEQYF.

This clone was counted once. This chain links TRBV5-4 with TRBJ2-2; D is unresolved. V lost 0 bases and J 3 bases, leaving 6 bases between the germline ends. Looked up from germline, CDR1 is SGHNT and CDR2 is YYREEE (reference sequence). The CDR3 totals 14 residues. As DNA, the CDR3 is TGTGCCAGCAGCTTGGTCACACACACCGGGGAGCTGTTTTTT. This sequence encodes CASSLVTHTGELFF.

This clone was detected once. V is TRBV4-1 and J is TRBJ1-5; D possibly corresponds to TRBD1 (5 bases). This CDR3 has 15 residues. Between the trimmed V and J ends, which lost 1 base and 0 bases, there was a span of 7 bases. CDR1 is MGHRA, CDR2 YSYEKL, per germline. The CDR3 nucleotides read TGCGCCAGCAGCCAAGCAGGGTATAGCAATCAGCCCCAGCATTTT. Protein product: CASSQAGYSNQPQHF.

This sequence joins TRBV7-9 and TRBJ1-2, with unresolved D. The CDR3 length is 13 residues. Germline CDR1 SEHNR, CDR2 FQNEAQ (reference sequence). V gave up 1 base and J gave up 6 bases, with 9 bases separating them. CDR3 sequence reads: CASSLVPDNGYTF. The CDR3 nucleotides are TGTGCCAGCAGCTTAGTGCCAGACAATGGCTACACCTTC.

Comment on this clone: One end of the junction fails to match germline, which may point to a read error. The J gene is TRBJ2-1, the V gene TRBV5-1; 7 nucleotides match TRBD2. CDR1 is SGHRS, CDR2 YFSETQ, per germline. CDR3 length: 15 residues. The DNA of the CDR3 is TGCGCCAGCAGCCCGCCGGGACTACGACCCAATCAGCAGTTCTTC. It translates to CASSPPGLRPNQQFF.

V usage is TRBV3-1 (or the pseudogene TRBV3-2) and J usage is TRBJ1-5; TRBD1 matches at 9 bases. Per the germline V gene, CDR1 is LGHDT and CDR2 is YNNKEL (reference sequence). With V trimmed by 4 bases and J by 2 bases, 3 bases remained unmatched. The CDR3 is 15 amino acids. The CDR3 is CASSPDRGGNQPQHF. CDR3 in DNA: TGTGCCAGCAGCCCGGACAGGGGCGGCAATCAGCCCCAGCATTTT.

This clone showed up just once. The gene calls are TRBV29-1 and TRBJ2-7, with 9 bases that match TRBD1. This CDR3 comprises 14 residues. The germline V gene has CDR1 SQVTM and CDR2 ANQGSEA. Trimming cost V 4 bases and J 2 bases; bases outside gene matches: 6. The CDR3 region is CSVGTGTGTYEQYF. Here the CDR3 DNA reads TGCAGCGTTGGGACCGGGACAGGGACCTACGAGCAGTACTTC.

The rearrangement uses TRBV5-8 and TRBJ1-4; 9 bases are a match to TRBD1. Germline values: CDR1 SGHTS, CDR2 YDEGEE. The V and J ends lost 4 bases and 7 bases, in that order; junction bases with no gene match: 14. The CDR3 is made up of 17 amino acids. The CDR3 sequence: CASSSWKNRGQGEKLFF. The CDR3 nucleotides read TGTGCCAGCAGCAGCTGGAAGAACAGGGGGCAGGGTGAAAAACTGTTTTTT.

The J gene is TRBJ1-5, the V gene TRBV11-2, with D perhaps TRBD1 (5 bases). CDR1 SGHAT and CDR2 FQNNGV come from the germline V gene. Trimming removed 4 bases at V and 2 bases at J, with 9 bases between. The CDR3 length is 14 residues. The CDR3 bases are TGTGCCAGCAGCTCCCAGGGCCGCAATCAGCCCCAGCATTTT. It encodes CASSSQGRNQPQHF.

The gene calls are TRBV6-2 or TRBV6-3 and TRBJ2-3, with 14 positions matching TRBD2. The V and J ends lost 4 bases and 2 bases, in that order; junction bases with no gene match: 8. Germline CDR1 is MNHEY and CDR2 is SVGEGT. This CDR3 has 18 residues. Here the CDR3 DNA reads TGTGCCAGCAGTTTCCCTCGACTAGCGGGAGGGTCCACAGATACGCAGTATTTT. Its translation: CASSFPRLAGGSTDTQYF.

V is TRBV5-1 and J is TRBJ1-6; 7 bases map to TRBD1. This CDR3 region has 15 residues. Per germline, CDR1 SGHRS and CDR2 YFSETQ. With V trimmed by 4 bases and J by 6 bases, 7 bases remained unmatched. The CDR3 DNA reads TGCGCCAGCAGCCCGGGGGACAGTCGTAATTCACCCCTCCACTTT. Its protein is CASSPGDSRNSPLHF.

This chain connects TRBV7-9 to TRBJ1-5, with 7 nucleotides matching TRBD1. V lost 4 bases and J lost 3; bases outside the gene matches: 12. The length of the CDR3 is 17 residues. Germline V gene sequence: CDR1 SEHNR, CDR2 FQNEAQ (reference sequence). The CDR3 nucleotides are TGTGCCAGCAGCTCCTCCAGGGGGGATATACTCAATCAGCCCCAGCATTTT. It yields the protein CASSSSRGDILNQPQHF.

This clone came up a few times. The chain uses TRBV5-3 and TRBJ1-5, with unresolved D. TRBV5-3 is placed among ORFs of uncertain function. The V end was cut by 5 bases, the J end by 4 bases, with 10 bases between. The CDR3 has 13 amino acids. CDR3 region: CARSGPKNQPQHF. In DNA, the CDR3 is TGTGCCAGAAGTGGGCCTAAAAATCAGCCCCAGCATTTT.

The rearrangement uses TRBV20-1 and TRBJ2-7; D is perhaps TRBD1 (5 bases). The CDR3 sequence is 13 residues long. V gave up 3 bases and J gave up 3 bases, with 12 bases separating them. Germline CDR1 DFQATT, CDR2 SNEGSKA (reference sequence). The CDR3 nucleotides read TGCAGTGCTAGTGACAGAAGAAACTACGAGCAGTACTTC. Translating gives CSASDRRNYEQYF.

The gene calls are TRBV19 and TRBJ1-1; 8 nucleotides agree with TRBD1. The CDR3 has 14 residues. Looked up from germline, CDR1 is LNHDA and CDR2 is SQIVND (reference sequence). Losses at the gene ends were 5 bases for V and 5 bases for J; bases not matched to a gene: 7. The DNA of the CDR3 is TGTGCCAGTAGTTTCCGGACAGGGCGGACTGAAGCTTTCTTT. It translates to CASSFRTGRTEAFF.